This T cell receptor (beta chain) is from a study of T cell changes during pregnancy in multiple sclerosis. Assay used: immunoSEQ multiplex PCR; TCRdb lists only in-frame clones, some missing. The sample contains about 59,000 clones, 90% to 95% of which appear only once. This clone has a single count. After removal of 2 bases from V and 0 bases from J, the junction contained 2 bases not matched to a gene. Germline V gene data show CDR1 as MNHEY and CDR2 as SVGAGI. The CDR3 has 16 residues. This TCR was sampled from a female donor in good health, enrolled as a control in a pregnancy study. The sequencing used peripheral blood, collected in the third trimester of pregnancy. The chain recombines TRBV6-5 with TRBJ2-2, with 8 bases identical to TRBD2. In DNA form, the CDR3 reads TGTGCCAGCAGTTACGGGGGACTAGCGAACACCGGGGAGCTGTTTTTT. Protein product: CASSYGGLANTGELFF.